This is a list of T cell receptor beta chains from one sample in a study of blood T cell repertoires in COVID-19. Only in-frame clones appear in the TCRdb table, and some are missing; sequencing was by immunoSEQ multiplex PCR. Of 36,000 or so clones in the sample, 85% to 90% are singletons; the top ten hold roughly 5%. Sequencing input: peripheral blood. These receptors were obtained from a woman aged 70-85 years with active COVID-19. Both conserved end residues are part of each CDR3. Each record gives: CDR3 DNA, CDR3 protein, clone size, J gene, D gene, V gene, CDR3 length. D genes are given only for firm matches. Clone size is not always given. Where it is, it says once, few, many or a class for expanded clones.

DNA: TGCGCCAGCAGTGAGTGGAGGGAAGCACCCCTCCACTTT
CDR3: CASSEWREAPLHF
size: -
J: TRBJ1-6
D: -
V: TRBV10-1
length: 13

DNA: TGTGCCAGCAGCTCCCATAAAAGCGGGGGAAATGAGCAGTTCTTC
CDR3: CASSSHKSGGNEQFF
size: -
J: TRBJ2-1
D: TRBD2
V: TRBV7-9
length: 15

DNA: TGCGCCAGCAACCAGGGTATGAGGAACACTGAAGCTTTCTTT
CDR3: CASNQGMRNTEAFF
size: -
J: TRBJ1-1
D: -
V: TRBV5-1
length: 14

DNA: TGCGCCAGCAGCTTGGAAACAGGGGGCATTCTTTTCCATTTT
CDR3: CASSLETGGILFHF
size: -
J: TRBJ2-3
D: TRBD1
V: TRBV5-1
length: 14

DNA: TGCAGCACTCCGGGGACTTTAGTTGATGAGCAGTTCTTC
CDR3: CSTPGTLVDEQFF
size: -
J: TRBJ2-1
D: -
V: TRBV29-1
length: 13

DNA: TGTGCCAGCAGCCTCCCGAGGGATCGAGCTTTCTTT
CDR3: CASSLPRDRAFF
size: -
J: TRBJ1-1
D: -
V: TRBV3-1/TRBV3-2
length: 12

DNA: TGTGCCAGCAGTTACTCGACTGGGACAAACAATGAGCAGTTCTTC
CDR3: CASSYSTGTNNEQFF
size: -
J: TRBJ2-1
D: -
V: TRBV6-2/TRBV6-3
length: 15

DNA: TGCAGCGTTGAGCTCAGGGCGAACACCGGGGAGCTGTTTTTT
CDR3: CSVELRANTGELFF
size: -
J: TRBJ2-2
D: -
V: TRBV29-1
length: 14

DNA: TGTGCCAGCAGCCAAGGGGGCGGGGGGGCAACAGATACGCAGTATTTT
CDR3: CASSQGGGGATDTQYF
size: -
J: TRBJ2-3
D: TRBD2
V: TRBV4-2
length: 16

DNA: TGCGCCAGCAGCTTGGGTAGCTCGGGTGGGGCCAACGTCCTGACTTTC
CDR3: CASSLGSSGGANVLTF
size: few
J: TRBJ2-6
D: -
V: TRBV5-1
length: 16

DNA: TGTGCCAGCAGTTTAGGGGCAGGGGGTTATCAGCCCCAGCATTTT
CDR3: CASSLGAGGYQPQHF
size: -
J: TRBJ1-5
D: TRBD1
V: TRBV27
length: 15

DNA: TGTGCCAGCAGTGACGGGTCGGGGTCGAATAGTCGGGAGCAGTTCTTC
CDR3: CASSDGSGSNSREQFF
size: -
J: TRBJ2-1
D: -
V: TRBV6-4
length: 16

DNA: TGCAGCGTTGGACAGGGGGCGCTCGATGAGGTTGGTGAGCAGTTCTTC
CDR3: CSVGQGALDEVGEQFF
size: -
J: TRBJ2-1
D: TRBD1
V: TRBV29-1
length: 16

DNA: TGTGCCAGCAAGACTAGCGGGGGGAAAGAGACCCAGTACTTC
CDR3: CASKTSGGKETQYF
size: -
J: TRBJ2-5
D: TRBD2
V: TRBV6-5
length: 14

DNA: TGCGCCAGCAGCTCGGGACTAGCGGGGGCCCATGAGCAGTTCTTC
CDR3: CASSSGLAGAHEQFF
size: -
J: TRBJ2-1
D: TRBD2
V: TRBV5-1
length: 15

DNA: TGTGCCAGCAGCGCACTAGCGGAAGAGACCCAGTACTTC
CDR3: CASSALAEETQYF
size: once
J: TRBJ2-5
D: TRBD2
V: TRBV7-7
length: 13

DNA: TGCGCCAGCAGTGGGGCGACAGGTCTTAACACTGAAGCTTTCTTT
CDR3: CASSGATGLNTEAFF
size: -
J: TRBJ1-1
D: -
V: TRBV10-2
length: 15

DNA: TGTGCCATCAGTGGGGACGAGCGGGGCCTCAAGGATACGCAGTATTTT
CDR3: CAISGDERGLKDTQYF
size: -
J: TRBJ2-3
D: TRBD2
V: TRBV10-3
length: 16

DNA: TGTGCCAGCAGCTCGGGAGTCTACGAGCAGTACTTC
CDR3: CASSSGVYEQYF
size: -
J: TRBJ2-7
D: -
V: TRBV3-1/TRBV3-2
length: 12

DNA: TGTGCCAGCCGGGATCCTAGCACAGATACGCAGTATTTT
CDR3: CASRDPSTDTQYF
size: -
J: TRBJ2-3
D: -
V: TRBV28
length: 13

DNA: TGTGCCAGTAGCCTGGGACAGGGCGCGGATACGCAGTATTTT
CDR3: CASSLGQGADTQYF
size: -
J: TRBJ2-3
D: TRBD1
V: TRBV19
length: 14

DNA: TGCAGCGCCCGACGCGGACAGTCGGGTGAAAAACTGTTTTTT
CDR3: CSARRGQSGEKLFF
size: -
J: TRBJ1-4
D: -
V: TRBV29-1
length: 14

DNA: TGTGCCAGCAGACAGGGAGACGACTATAATTCACCCCTCCACTTT
CDR3: CASRQGDDYNSPLHF
size: -
J: TRBJ1-6
D: -
V: TRBV6-5
length: 15

DNA: TGTGCCAGTAGTTTCGGGACTAGCTACGAGCAGTACTTC
CDR3: CASSFGTSYEQYF
size: -
J: TRBJ2-7
D: TRBD2
V: TRBV19
length: 13

DNA: TGTGCCAGCAGGACAGGGTCAGGTCAGCCCCAGCATTTT
CDR3: CASRTGSGQPQHF
size: -
J: TRBJ1-5
D: TRBD1
V: TRBV6-5
length: 13

DNA: TGTGCCAGTGCCAGCCTAGGAGATACGCAGTATTTT
CDR3: CASASLGDTQYF
size: -
J: TRBJ2-3
D: -
V: TRBV25-1
length: 12

DNA: TGTGCCTGGAGTGCCGCGGACAGGGTTAATGAAAAACTGTTTTTT
CDR3: CAWSAADRVNEKLFF
size: -
J: TRBJ1-4
D: TRBD1
V: TRBV30
length: 15

DNA: TGCAGCGCCGTTCCACAGGGGAACACTGAAGCTTTCTTT
CDR3: CSAVPQGNTEAFF
size: -
J: TRBJ1-1
D: -
V: TRBV29-1
length: 13

DNA: TGTGCCAGTCGAATGCGGGGGGCCGTACAGCCCCAGCATTTT
CDR3: CASRMRGAVQPQHF
size: -
J: TRBJ1-5
D: -
V: TRBV19
length: 14